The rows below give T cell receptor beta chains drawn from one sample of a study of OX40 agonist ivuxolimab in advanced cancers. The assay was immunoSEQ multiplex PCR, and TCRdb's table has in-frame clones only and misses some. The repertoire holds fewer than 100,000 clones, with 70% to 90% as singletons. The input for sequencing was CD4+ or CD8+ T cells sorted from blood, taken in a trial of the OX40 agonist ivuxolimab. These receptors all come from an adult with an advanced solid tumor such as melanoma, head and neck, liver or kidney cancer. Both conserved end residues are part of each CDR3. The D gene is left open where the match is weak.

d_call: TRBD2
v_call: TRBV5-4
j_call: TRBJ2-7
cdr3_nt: TGTGCCAGCAGCTTGTCCGGGGGGGGCGCGCAGTACTTC
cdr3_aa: CASSLSGGGAQYF

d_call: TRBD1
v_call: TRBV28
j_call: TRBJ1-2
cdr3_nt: TGTGCCAGCAGCGGACAGGGGAACTATGGCTACACCTTC
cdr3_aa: CASSGQGNYGYTF

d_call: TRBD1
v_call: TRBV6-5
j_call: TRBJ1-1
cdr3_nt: TGTGCCAGCAGTTACTCGGGGACAGAAAACACTGAAGCTTTCTTT
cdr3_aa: CASSYSGTENTEAFF

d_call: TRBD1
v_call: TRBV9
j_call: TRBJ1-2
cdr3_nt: TGTGCCAGCAGCGCCCGACCGACAGGGAGTGGCTACACCTTC
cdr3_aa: CASSARPTGSGYTF

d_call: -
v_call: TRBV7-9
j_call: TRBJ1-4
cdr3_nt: TGTGCCAGCAGCCGTCTCCCTGCGGCCGGTTCGAATGAAAAACTGTTTTTT
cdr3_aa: CASSRLPAAGSNEKLFF

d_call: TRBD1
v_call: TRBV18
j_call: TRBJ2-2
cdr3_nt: TGTGCCAGCTCACTATACAGGGGAACGGACACCGGGGAGCTGTTTTTT
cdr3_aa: CASSLYRGTDTGELFF

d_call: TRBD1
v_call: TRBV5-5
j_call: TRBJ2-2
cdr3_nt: TGTGCCAGCAGCTCCCGGGACAGGAAAACCGGGGAGCTGTTTTTT
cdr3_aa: CASSSRDRKTGELFF

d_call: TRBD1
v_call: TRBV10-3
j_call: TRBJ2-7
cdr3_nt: TGTGCCATCAGTGAAGGAGACAGGGGGACTGAGCAGTACTTC
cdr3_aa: CAISEGDRGTEQYF

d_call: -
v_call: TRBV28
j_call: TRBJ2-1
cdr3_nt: TGTGCCAGCCGCCCCGGGAGCGGAGCCTGGAATGAGCAGTTCTTC
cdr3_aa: CASRPGSGAWNEQFF

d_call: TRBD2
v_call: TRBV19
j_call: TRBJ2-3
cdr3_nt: TGTGCCAGTAGCACCTCAGGGCGGGGGACCACAGATACGCAGTATTTT
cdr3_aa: CASSTSGRGTTDTQYF